The clone carrying this T cell receptor (beta chain) was recorded many times. Antigen unknown. Trimming stripped 1 base from V and 1 base from J, with 12 bases between. Germline-derived CDR1 and CDR2 are SGHVS and FNYEAQ. This CDR3 is 16 amino acids long. This table comes from immunoSEQ multiplex PCR, and its TCRdb copy is limited to in-frame clones, with some not included. This sample has approximately 500,000 clones, with roughly 89% found just once. The record originates from a study of Ad26.COV2.S vaccination and SARS-CoV-2 variants. Study at large: A COV1001 Ad26.COV2.S trial-arm participant provided the sample.

Broader study findings: Participants in the vaccine arm had higher spike-specific TCR breadth; placebo recipients had lower. Responses of T cells in total may have been underestimated by the TCR breadth and depth analyses. Vaccine and placebo groups showed comparable non-spike TCR breadth.

The treatment was: around 19 received Ad26.COV2.S at low or high dose, single or two shots; several received placebo; per-sample allocation not given. Sample collection was performed on day 63 after the first vaccine or placebo injection. This TCR derives from a person aged 18 to 65 who received the Ad26.COV2.S COVID-19 vaccine or a placebo. The chain combines TRBV7-6 with TRBJ2-3; D is possibly TRBD2 (6 bases). The sequenced sample was peripheral blood, obtained in a trial of Ad26.COV2.S vaccine versus placebo. Here the CDR3 DNA reads TGTGCCAGCAGCTTAGGGCAGGGCGGGGGCACAGATACGCAGTATTTT. Translated: CASSLGQGGGTDTQYF.